The 27 T cell receptor beta chains in this list originate from one sample, sequenced in a study of blood T cell repertoires in COVID-19. Repertoires were generated with immunoSEQ multiplex PCR, while TCRdb's copy carries only in-frame clones and drops some. The sample has over 100,000 clones; about four fifths are singletons. Sequenced material: peripheral blood. These receptors originate from a woman in her 70s with acute or convalescent COVID-19.

As to this clone: One end of the junction does not line up with germline, which may come from a read error. The chain employs TRBV4-1 and TRBJ2-1, with 11 bases identical to TRBD2. Germline CDR1 is MGHRA and CDR2 is YSYEKL. The CDR3 is 15 residues long. In nucleotides, the CDR3 is TGCGCCAGCAGCCAAGGACTAGCGGGGAACAATGAGCAGCTCTTC. This encodes CASSQGLAGNNEQLF.

This chain links TRBV19 with TRBJ1-5; maybe TRBD1 (6 bases). This CDR3 is 15 amino acids long. Trimming pared 6 bases from V and 5 bases from J, leaving 17 bases between. From germline, CDR1 is LNHDA and CDR2 SQIVND (reference sequence). The CDR3 region has the DNA TGTGCCAGTAGGGATGGGCAGGGGAAGGATCAGCCCCAGCATTTT. It yields the protein CASRDGQGKDQPQHF.

This chain links TRBV11-2 with TRBJ2-1; 8 bases fit TRBD2. The CDR3 covers 16 residues. CDR1 SGHAT and CDR2 FQNNGV come from the germline V gene. The trim removed 1 base at V and 4 bases at J, leaving 6 bases unmatched. The CDR3 DNA reads as TGTGCCAGCAGCTTAGTGTGGCTAGCGGGTTACAATGAGCAGTTCTTC. This encodes CASSLVWLAGYNEQFF.

The CDR3 nucleotides are TGTGCCAGCACCGGACAGGGGAATCAGCCCCAGCATTTT. This encodes CASTGQGNQPQHF. This chain links TRBV6-6 with TRBJ1-5; 9 bases line up with TRBD1. Trimming at V came to 7 bases and at J to 4 bases, leaving 2 bases not matched to a gene. The CDR3 extends over 13 amino acids. The germline CDR1 and CDR2 sequences are MNHNY and SVGAGI (reference sequence).

The V and J genes are TRBV6-2 or TRBV6-3 and TRBJ2-7; TRBD1 matches at 8 bases. Germline loops: CDR1 MNHEY, CDR2 SVGEGT. The CDR3 is 14 residues long. After removal of 4 bases from V and 5 bases from J, the junction contained 7 bases not matched to a gene. The CDR3 region has the DNA TGTGCCAGCAGTTTGGAGACAGGGGTTAACGAGCAGTACGTC. Translating gives CASSLETGVNEQYV.

The V and J genes are TRBV19 and TRBJ1-1; TRBD1 matches 9 bases. CDR1 and CDR2 from the germline V gene are LNHDA and SQIVND (reference sequence). This CDR3 is 13 amino acids long. Trimming cost V 6 bases and J 8 bases; bases outside gene matches: 7. The CDR3 DNA is TGTGCCAGTAGCCTACAGGGGGCGTCGGAAGCTTTCTTT. Translation gives CASSLQGASEAFF.

The V gene is TRBV9, the J gene TRBJ2-5; TRBD1 matches 7 bases. Germline loops: CDR1 SGDLS, CDR2 YYNGEE. The CDR3 has 14 amino acids. Losses at the gene ends were 0 bases for V and 9 bases for J; bases not matched to a gene: 8. The CDR3 coding sequence is TGTGCCAGCAGCGTAGATAGAGGGGGCGATGCCCAGTACTTC. It is translated as CASSVDRGGDAQYF.

Turning to this clone: No DNA is shown, since the ends of the CDR3 on it are uncertain; the CDR3 is the one TCRdb lists. The V call is TRBV2, the J call TRBJ2-7; the table calls TRBD1, which could not be checked here. The germline V gene encodes CDR1 SNHLY and CDR2 FYNNEI. The CDR3 region is 11 residues in length, termini included. The CDR3 spells CAVGTGATKYV.

The CDR3 reads CASSTRQGADTGELFF. CDR3 bases: TGTGCCAGTAGTACCCGACAGGGGGCGGACACCGGGGAGCTGTTTTTT. The chain has TRBV19 and TRBJ2-2; 10 nucleotides agree with TRBD1. The CDR3 totals 16 residues. V lost 4 bases, J lost 3 bases, and 5 bases stayed unmatched. The germline V gene has CDR1 LNHDA and CDR2 SQIVND (reference sequence).

The rearrangement links TRBV3-1 (or the pseudogene TRBV3-2) to TRBJ1-1, with a weak D call TRBD1 (6 bases). This CDR3 is built from 12 residues. The ends were cut back, 3 bases at V and 6 bases at J, with 8 bases in the middle. Looked up from germline, CDR1 is LGHDT and CDR2 is YNNKEL (reference sequence). CDR3 in amino acids: CASSQGAAEAFF. CDR3 DNA sequence: TGTGCCAGCAGCCAGGGGGCTGCTGAAGCTTTCTTT.

J is TRBJ2-7 and V is TRBV5-6, with D hard to call. Germline V gene lookup returns CDR1 SGHDT and CDR2 YYEEEE. The V and J ends lost 4 bases and 1 base respectively, with 18 bases between them. This CDR3 is 16 amino acids long. CDR3 sequence: CASSQTTQYYSYEQYF. The CDR3 DNA is TGTGCCAGCAGCCAAACAACGCAGTATTATTCCTACGAGCAGTACTTC. The full variable domain, in which reference TRBV5-6 and TRBJ2-7 provide the parts outside the CDR3, is DAGVTQSPTHLIKTRGQQVTLRCSPKSGHDTVSWYQQALGQGPQFIFQYYEEEERQRGNFPDRFSGHQFPNYSSELNVNALLLGDSALYLCASSQTTQYYSYEQYFGPGTRLTVT.

This sequence joins TRBV3-1 (or the pseudogene TRBV3-2) and TRBJ2-3; 7 bases agree with TRBD2. This CDR3 comprises 14 residues. V trimming: 1 base; J trimming: 4 bases; junction bases outside the gene matches: 2. Germline CDR1 is LGHDT and CDR2 is YNNKEL (reference sequence). The DNA for the CDR3 is TGTGCCAGCAGCCAAGTTGCGGGGGCAGATACGCAGTATTTT. It encodes CASSQVAGADTQYF.

This chain joins TRBV6-2 or TRBV6-3 and TRBJ2-1, with D tentatively TRBD1 (6 bases). Germline assignment: CDR1 MNHEY and CDR2 SVGEGT. The CDR3 runs to 15 residues. Trimming stripped 0 bases from V and 8 bases from J, with 14 bases between. DNA for the CDR3: TGTGCCAGCAGTTACTCGAACAGGGAAATCGATGAGCAGTTCTTC. It translates to CASSYSNREIDEQFF.

The chain recombines TRBV28 with TRBJ1-5; TRBD1 agrees at 9 bases. Germline assignment: CDR1 MDHEN and CDR2 SYDVKM. With V trimmed by 9 bases and J by 1 base, 7 bases remained unmatched. The CDR3 has 15 residues. The CDR3 sequence is CASLQGAESNQPQHF. The CDR3, as DNA: TGTGCCAGTTTACAGGGGGCCGAGAGCAATCAGCCCCAGCATTTT.

This clone was found a few times. The CDR3 nucleotides read TGCGCCAGCAGTGATGCGGGATGGGACACTGAAGCTTTCTTT. Its protein is CASSDAGWDTEAFF. The rearrangement joins TRBV10-1 to TRBJ1-1; D remains ambiguous. The CDR3 contains 14 residues. V lost 3 bases and J lost 3, with 11 bases in between. Germline V lookup: CDR1 WNHNN, CDR2 SYGVQD (reference sequence).

The V call is TRBV5-1, the J call TRBJ1-2; D may be TRBD1 (6 bases). V lost 4 bases and J 2 bases, leaving 9 bases between the germline ends. This CDR3 is built from 13 residues. Germline CDR1 SGHRS, CDR2 YFSETQ. The CDR3 nucleotides are TGCGCCAGCAGCCCACAGGGAAACTATGGCTACACCTTC. Translating gives CASSPQGNYGYTF.

The CDR3 here is CASSLDPGNEGQYF. The CDR3 DNA follows: TGCGCCAGCAGTCTCGATCCGGGGAATGAGGGCCAGTACTTC. The rearrangement uses TRBV23-1 and TRBJ2-5; a possible D gene is TRBD2 (5 bases). TRBV23-1 is sorted into the ORF group, with uncertain function. The CDR3 is 14 amino acids. V lost 4 bases and J 10 bases, leaving 19 bases between the germline ends.

The chain joins TRBV4-2 to TRBJ2-1, with no clear D. V was trimmed by 5 bases and J by 0 bases, leaving 11 bases between them. This CDR3 comprises 15 residues. The germline V gene has CDR1 LGHNA and CDR2 YNFKEQ. CDR3 nucleotides: TGTGCCAGCAGCTTTGCGAGTAGCTCCTACAATGAGCAGTTCTTC. Translated: CASSFASSSYNEQFF.

The chain carries TRBV7-2 and TRBJ1-2; the D is unclear. Germline V gives CDR1 SGHTA, CDR2 FQGNSA. The CDR3 length is 12 residues. Trimming shortened V by 5 bases and J by 8 bases, and 12 bases separated the two germline ends. CDR3 bases: TGTGCCAGCAGCCCAAAGGCGGGAGGCTACACCTTC. Its protein product is CASSPKAGGYTF.

This clone was detected only once. The chain combines TRBV5-4 with TRBJ1-2, with 8 bases fitting TRBD1. Trimming removed 4 bases from V and 4 bases from J; junction bases left unmatched: 6. CDR1 SGHNT and CDR2 YYREEE come from the germline V gene (reference sequence). This CDR3 has 14 residues. CDR3 coding DNA: TGTGCCAGCAGCGTACAGGGGGTGGCCTATGGCTACACCTTC. Translation: CASSVQGVAYGYTF.

DNA of the CDR3: TGTGCCAGTAGTACCATCCTTGGGAGCTCTGGAAACACCATATATTTT. Encoded protein: CASSTILGSSGNTIYF. The chain uses TRBV19 and TRBJ1-3; D gene ambiguous. Germline loops: CDR1 LNHDA, CDR2 SQIVND (reference sequence). The CDR3 extends over 16 amino acids. V was cut by 4 bases and J by 0 bases, with 13 bases left in between.

The chain couples TRBV7-2 to TRBJ1-1, with D perhaps TRBD1 (6 bases). The ends were cut back, 4 bases at V and 8 bases at J, with 20 bases in the middle. CDR1 is SGHTA and CDR2 is FQGNSA in the germline V gene. The CDR3 runs to 15 residues. This CDR3 is CASSSMTGRLAEAFF. Here the CDR3 DNA reads TGTGCCAGCAGCTCTATGACAGGCCGACTTGCGGAAGCTTTCTTT.

The chain's CDR3 is CASGPGSRGTSIEKNEQFF. As DNA, the CDR3 is TGCGCCAGCGGGCCGGGGTCGCGGGGGACTTCGATAGAAAAGAATGAGCAGTTCTTC. The rearrangement uses TRBV5-1 and TRBJ2-1; 7 nucleotides agree with TRBD2. The CDR3 loop spans 19 amino acids. CDR1 and CDR2 (germline): SGHRS, YFSETQ. The trim removed 7 bases at V and 7 bases at J, leaving 26 bases unmatched. Full variable domain (remainder filled in from reference TRBV5-1 and TRBJ2-1): KAGVTQTPRYLIKTRGQQVTLSCSPISGHRSVSWYQQTPGQGLQFLFEYFSETQRNKGNFPGRFSGRQFSNSRSEMNVSTLELGDSALYLCASGPGSRGTSIEKNEQFFGPGTRLTVL.

The chain employs TRBV5-1 and TRBJ1-1; tentatively, D is TRBD1 (5 bases). CDR3 length: 17 amino acids. The germline V gene has CDR1 SGHRS and CDR2 YFSETQ. V was pared by 7 bases and J by 2 bases, with 24 bases between. In nucleotides, the CDR3 is TGCGCCAGCCGGGGGGGGATCGGGCCATTCAGAAACACTGAAGCTTTCTTT. This encodes CASRGGIGPFRNTEAFF.

The chain couples TRBV19 to TRBJ2-2; 7 bases are shared with TRBD1. Germline values: CDR1 LNHDA, CDR2 SQIVND (reference sequence). The CDR3 is 17 amino acids. Trimming removed 0 bases from V and 4 bases from J; junction bases left unmatched: 8. In DNA, the CDR3 is TGTGCCAGTAGTATAGATCTTGGGGCAGGGGGCACCGGGGAGCTGTTTTTT. It translates to CASSIDLGAGGTGELFF.

The chain couples TRBV4-1 to TRBJ1-4; TRBD1 is a possible D gene (5 bases). CDR1 is MGHRA, CDR2 YSYEKL, per germline. This CDR3 has 17 residues. Trimming shortened V by 0 bases and J by 4 bases, and 15 bases separated the two germline ends. The CDR3: CASSQEPGGGLNEKLFF. The DNA of the CDR3 is TGCGCCAGCAGCCAAGAGCCGGGGGGTGGCCTTAATGAAAAACTGTTTTTT.

The chain recombines TRBV6-5 with TRBJ1-2, with a weak D call TRBD1 (5 bases). The CDR3 sequence is 14 residues long. V dropped 5 bases and J dropped 2 bases, with 12 bases sitting between them. CDR1 is MNHEY, CDR2 SVGAGI, per germline. CDR3 sequence: CASSSPDTNYGYTF. The CDR3 DNA reads as TGTGCCAGCAGTAGCCCGGACACAAACTATGGCTACACCTTC.